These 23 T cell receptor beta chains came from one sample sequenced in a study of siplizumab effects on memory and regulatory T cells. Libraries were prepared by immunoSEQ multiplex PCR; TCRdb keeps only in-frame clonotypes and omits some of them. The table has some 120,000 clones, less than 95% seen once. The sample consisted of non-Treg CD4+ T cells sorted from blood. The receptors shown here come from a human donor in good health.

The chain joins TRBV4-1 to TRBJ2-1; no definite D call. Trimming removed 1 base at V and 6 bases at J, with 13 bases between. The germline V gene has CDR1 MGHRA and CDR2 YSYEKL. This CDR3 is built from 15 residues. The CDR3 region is CASSQVYRVGNEQFF. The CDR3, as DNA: TGCGCCAGCAGCCAAGTTTATCGGGTAGGCAATGAGCAGTTCTTC.

CDR3 sequence: CASSPRTGDGYGYTF. CDR3 coding DNA: TGTGCCAGCTCACCTCGGACAGGGGACGGCTATGGCTACACCTTC. The chain is built from TRBV18 and TRBJ1-2, with 9 bases identical to TRBD1. This CDR3 comprises 15 residues. J was trimmed by 4 bases and V by 3 bases; bases with no gene match: 6. Per the germline V gene, CDR1 is KGHSH and CDR2 is LQKENI.

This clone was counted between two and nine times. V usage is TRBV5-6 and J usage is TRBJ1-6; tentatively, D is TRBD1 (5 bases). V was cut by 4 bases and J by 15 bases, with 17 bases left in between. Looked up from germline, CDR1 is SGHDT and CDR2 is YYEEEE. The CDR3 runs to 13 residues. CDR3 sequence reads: CASSLGTAIGLHF. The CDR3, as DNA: TGTGCCAGCAGCCTCGGGACTGCGATTGGCCTCCACTTT.

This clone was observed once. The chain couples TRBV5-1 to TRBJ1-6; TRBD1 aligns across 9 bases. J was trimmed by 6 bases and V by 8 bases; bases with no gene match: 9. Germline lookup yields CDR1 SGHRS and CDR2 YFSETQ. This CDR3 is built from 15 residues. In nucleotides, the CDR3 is TGCGCCAGTCCCATTCCGGGACAGGGTAATTCACCCCTCCACTTT. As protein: CASPIPGQGNSPLHF. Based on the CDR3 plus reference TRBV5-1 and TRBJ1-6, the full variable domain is KAGVTQTPRYLIKTRGQQVTLSCSPISGHRSVSWYQQTPGQGLQFLFEYFSETQRNKGNFPGRFSGRQFSNSRSEMNVSTLELGDSALYLCASPIPGQGNSPLHFGNGTRLTVT.

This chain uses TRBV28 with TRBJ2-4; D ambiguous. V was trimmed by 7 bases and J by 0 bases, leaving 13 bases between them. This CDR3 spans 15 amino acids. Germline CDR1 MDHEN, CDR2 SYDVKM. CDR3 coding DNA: TGTGCCAGCAATTCCCCGCAACTAGCCAAAAACATTCAGTACTTC. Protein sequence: CASNSPQLAKNIQYF.

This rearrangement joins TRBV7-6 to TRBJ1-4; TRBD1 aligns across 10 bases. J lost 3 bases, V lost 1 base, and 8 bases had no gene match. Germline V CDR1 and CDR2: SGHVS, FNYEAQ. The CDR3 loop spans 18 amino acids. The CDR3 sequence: CASSLVPRDRGANEKLFF. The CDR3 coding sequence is TGTGCCAGCAGCTTAGTTCCCCGGGACAGGGGAGCTAATGAAAAACTGTTTTTT.

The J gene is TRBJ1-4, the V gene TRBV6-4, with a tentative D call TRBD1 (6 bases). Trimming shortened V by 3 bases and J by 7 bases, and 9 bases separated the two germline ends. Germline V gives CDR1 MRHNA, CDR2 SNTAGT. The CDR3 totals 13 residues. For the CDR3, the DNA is TGTGCCAGCAGTGAGGGGGCGCTTGAAAAACTGTTTTTT. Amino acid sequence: CASSEGALEKLFF.

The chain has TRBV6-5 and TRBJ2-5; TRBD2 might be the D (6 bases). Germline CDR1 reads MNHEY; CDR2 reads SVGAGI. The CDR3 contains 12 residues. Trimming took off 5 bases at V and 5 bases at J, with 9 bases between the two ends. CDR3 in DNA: TGTGCCAGCAGTCCGGGGAGGGAGACCCAGTACTTC. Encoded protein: CASSPGRETQYF.

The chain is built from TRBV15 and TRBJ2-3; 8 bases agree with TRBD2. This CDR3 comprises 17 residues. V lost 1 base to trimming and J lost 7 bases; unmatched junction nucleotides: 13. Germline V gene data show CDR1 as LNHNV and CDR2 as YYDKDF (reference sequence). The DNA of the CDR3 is TGTGCCACCAGCAGAGGAGGGACTGGCGGGAGGTCGAATACGCAGTATTTT. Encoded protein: CATSRGGTGGRSNTQYF.

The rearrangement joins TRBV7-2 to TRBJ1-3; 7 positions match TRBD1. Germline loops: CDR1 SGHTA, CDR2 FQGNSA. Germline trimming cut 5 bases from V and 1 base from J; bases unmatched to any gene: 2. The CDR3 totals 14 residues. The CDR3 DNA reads TGTGCCAGCAGCCCGACAGGGTCTGGAAACACCATATATTTT. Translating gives CASSPTGSGNTIYF.

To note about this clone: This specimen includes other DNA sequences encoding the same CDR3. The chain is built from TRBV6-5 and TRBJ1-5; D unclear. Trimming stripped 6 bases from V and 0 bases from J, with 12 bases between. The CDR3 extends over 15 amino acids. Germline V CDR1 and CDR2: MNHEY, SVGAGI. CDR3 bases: TGTGCCAGCAGAATCCGGGTTTATAGCAATCAGCCCCAGCATTTT. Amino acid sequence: CASRIRVYSNQPQHF.

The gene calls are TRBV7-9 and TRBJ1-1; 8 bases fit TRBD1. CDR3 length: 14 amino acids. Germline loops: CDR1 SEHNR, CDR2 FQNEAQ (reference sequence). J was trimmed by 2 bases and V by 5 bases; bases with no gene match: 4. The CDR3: CASSLDRDNTEAFF. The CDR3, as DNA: TGTGCCAGCAGCCTGGACAGGGATAACACTGAAGCTTTCTTT.

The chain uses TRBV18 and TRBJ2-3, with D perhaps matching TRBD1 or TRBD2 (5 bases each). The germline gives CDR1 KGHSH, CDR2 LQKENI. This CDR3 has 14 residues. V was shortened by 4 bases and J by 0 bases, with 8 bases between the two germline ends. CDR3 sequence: CASSRDQSTDTQYF. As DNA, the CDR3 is TGTGCCAGCTCACGGGACCAAAGCACAGATACGCAGTATTTT.

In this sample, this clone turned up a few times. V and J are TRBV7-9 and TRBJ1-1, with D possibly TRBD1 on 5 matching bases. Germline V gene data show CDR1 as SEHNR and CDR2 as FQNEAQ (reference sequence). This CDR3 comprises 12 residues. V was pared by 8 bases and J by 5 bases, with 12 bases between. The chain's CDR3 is CASGSPGTEAFF. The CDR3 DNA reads TGTGCCAGCGGATCTCCAGGGACTGAAGCTTTCTTT.

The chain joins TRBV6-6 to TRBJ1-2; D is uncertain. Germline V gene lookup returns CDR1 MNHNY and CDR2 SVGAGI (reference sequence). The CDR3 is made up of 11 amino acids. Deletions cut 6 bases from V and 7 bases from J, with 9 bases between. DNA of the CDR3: TGTGCCAGCAGCTCCCAAGGTGGCTACACCTTC. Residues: CASSSQGGYTF.

DNA for the CDR3: TGTGCCATCAGTGGGTGGCTAGCGGGAGGTGAGCAGTACTTC. This gives the protein CAISGWLAGGEQYF. This rearrangement joins TRBV10-3 to TRBJ2-7; 11 bases align to TRBD2. The CDR3 is 14 residues long. After removal of 4 bases from V and 7 bases from J, the junction contained 6 bases not matched to a gene. The germline V gene encodes CDR1 ENHRY and CDR2 SYGVKD.

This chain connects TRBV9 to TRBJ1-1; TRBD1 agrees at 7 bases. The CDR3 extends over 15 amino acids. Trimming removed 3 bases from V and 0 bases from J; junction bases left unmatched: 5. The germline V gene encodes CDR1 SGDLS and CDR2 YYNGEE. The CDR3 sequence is CASSATGTVNTEAFF. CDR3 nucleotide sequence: TGTGCCAGCAGCGCCACCGGGACAGTGAACACTGAAGCTTTCTTT.

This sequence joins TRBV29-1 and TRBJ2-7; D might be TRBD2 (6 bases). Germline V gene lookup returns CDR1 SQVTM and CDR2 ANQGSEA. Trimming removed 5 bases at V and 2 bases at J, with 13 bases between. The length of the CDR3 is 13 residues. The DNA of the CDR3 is TGCAGCGTTACTCCGGACTATGCCTACGAGCAGTACTTC. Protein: CSVTPDYAYEQYF.

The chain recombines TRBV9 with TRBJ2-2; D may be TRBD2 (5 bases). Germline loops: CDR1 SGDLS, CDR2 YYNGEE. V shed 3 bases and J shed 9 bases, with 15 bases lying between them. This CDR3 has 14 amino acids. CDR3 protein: CASSETGLSRELFF. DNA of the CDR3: TGTGCCAGCAGCGAGACTGGACTTTCCCGGGAGCTGTTTTTT.

The CDR3 reads CASSPGPDNEQFF. DNA for the CDR3: TGTGCCAGCAGCCCAGGACCCGACAATGAGCAGTTCTTC. J is TRBJ2-1 and V is TRBV7-3; D uncertain. This CDR3 has 13 amino acids. The germline CDR1 and CDR2 sequences are SGHTA and FQGTGA. Trimming left V 5 bases short and J 5 bases short, with 10 bases between.

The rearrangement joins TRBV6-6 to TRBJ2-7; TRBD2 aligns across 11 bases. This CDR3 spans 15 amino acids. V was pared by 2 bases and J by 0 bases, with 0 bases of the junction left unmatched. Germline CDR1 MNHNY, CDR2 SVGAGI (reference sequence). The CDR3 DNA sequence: TGTGCCAGCAGTTACGGGACTAGCGGCTCCTACGAGCAGTACTTC. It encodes CASSYGTSGSYEQYF.

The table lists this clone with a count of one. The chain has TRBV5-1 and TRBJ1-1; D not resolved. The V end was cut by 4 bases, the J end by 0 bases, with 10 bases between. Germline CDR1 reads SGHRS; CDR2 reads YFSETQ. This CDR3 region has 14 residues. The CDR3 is CASSMTTLNTEAFF. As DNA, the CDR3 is TGCGCCAGCAGCATGACAACACTGAACACTGAAGCTTTCTTT.

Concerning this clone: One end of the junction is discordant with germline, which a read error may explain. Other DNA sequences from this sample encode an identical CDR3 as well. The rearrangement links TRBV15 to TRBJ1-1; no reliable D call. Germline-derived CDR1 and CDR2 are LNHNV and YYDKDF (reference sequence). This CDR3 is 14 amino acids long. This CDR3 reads CATSRDSMNTEAFF. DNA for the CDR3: TGTGCCACCAGCAGAGATTCGATGAACACCGAAGCTTTCTTT.